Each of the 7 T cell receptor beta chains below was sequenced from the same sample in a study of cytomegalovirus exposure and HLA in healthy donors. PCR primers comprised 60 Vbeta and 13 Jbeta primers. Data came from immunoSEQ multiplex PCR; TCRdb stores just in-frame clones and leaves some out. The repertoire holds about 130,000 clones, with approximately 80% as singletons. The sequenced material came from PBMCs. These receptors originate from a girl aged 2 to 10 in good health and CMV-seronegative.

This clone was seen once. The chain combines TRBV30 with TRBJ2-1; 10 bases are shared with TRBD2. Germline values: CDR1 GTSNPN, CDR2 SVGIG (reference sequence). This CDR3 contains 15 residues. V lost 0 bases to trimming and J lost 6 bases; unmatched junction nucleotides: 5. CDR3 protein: CAWSVGSGRSNEQFF. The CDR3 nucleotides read TGTGCCTGGAGTGTAGGTAGCGGGAGGTCCAATGAGCAGTTCTTC.

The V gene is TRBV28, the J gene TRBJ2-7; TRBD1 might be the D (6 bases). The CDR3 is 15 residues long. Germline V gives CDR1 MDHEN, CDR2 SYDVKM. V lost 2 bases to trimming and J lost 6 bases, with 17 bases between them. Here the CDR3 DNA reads TGTGCCAGCAGTTTAATCGGCCAGGGGTCGGGCGAGCAGTACTTC. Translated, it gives CASSLIGQGSGEQYF.

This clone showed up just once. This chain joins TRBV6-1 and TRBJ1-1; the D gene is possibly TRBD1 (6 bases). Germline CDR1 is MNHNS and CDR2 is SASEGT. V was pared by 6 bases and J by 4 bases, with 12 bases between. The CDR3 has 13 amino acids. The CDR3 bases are TGTGCCAGCAGAGAGACAGGCAGCACTGAAGCTTTCTTT. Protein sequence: CASRETGSTEAFF.

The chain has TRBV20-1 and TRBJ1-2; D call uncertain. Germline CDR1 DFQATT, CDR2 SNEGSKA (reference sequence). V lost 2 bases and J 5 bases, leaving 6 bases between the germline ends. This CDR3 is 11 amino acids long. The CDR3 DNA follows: TGCAGTGCTAGACAGATGTATGGCTACACCTTC. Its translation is CSARQMYGYTF.

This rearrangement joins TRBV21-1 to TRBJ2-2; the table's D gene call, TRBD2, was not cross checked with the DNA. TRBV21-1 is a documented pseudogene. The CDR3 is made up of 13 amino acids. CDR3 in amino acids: CASSLEGMGELFF. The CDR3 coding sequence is TGTGCCAGCAGTTTGGAGGGTATGGGGGAGCTGTTTTTT.

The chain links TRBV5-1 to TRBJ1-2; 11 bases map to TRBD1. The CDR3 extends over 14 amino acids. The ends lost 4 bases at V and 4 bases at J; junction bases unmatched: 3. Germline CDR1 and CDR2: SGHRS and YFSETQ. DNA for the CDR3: TGCGCCAGCAGCGTGGGACAGGGGGGCTATGGCTACACCTTC. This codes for CASSVGQGGYGYTF.

CDR3 sequence: CASSTPHRSPYEQYF. DNA of the CDR3: TGTGCCAGTAGTACCCCCCACCGGTCGCCCTACGAGCAGTACTTC. The genes are TRBV19 and TRBJ2-7; no definite D call. Germline values: CDR1 LNHDA, CDR2 SQIVND (reference sequence). V was trimmed by 4 bases and J by 2 bases, leaving 15 bases between them. CDR3 length: 15 residues.